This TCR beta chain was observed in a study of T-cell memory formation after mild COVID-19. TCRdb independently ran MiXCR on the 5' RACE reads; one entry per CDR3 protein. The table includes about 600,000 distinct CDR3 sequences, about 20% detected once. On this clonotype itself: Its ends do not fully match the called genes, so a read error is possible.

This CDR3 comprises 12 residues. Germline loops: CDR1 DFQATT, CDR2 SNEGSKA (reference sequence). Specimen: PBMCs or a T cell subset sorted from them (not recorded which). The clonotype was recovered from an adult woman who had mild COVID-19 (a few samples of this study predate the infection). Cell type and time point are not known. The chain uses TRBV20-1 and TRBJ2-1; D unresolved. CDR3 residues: CSDRDREYEQFF. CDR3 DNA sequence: TGCAGTGATAGAGACCGCGAGTATGAGCAGTTCTTC.